Here is one TCR beta chain with its context. The antigen is undetermined. This sample was included in a study of T cells in pancreatic ductal adenocarcinoma. Assay: immunoSEQ multiplex PCR; the TCRdb copy retains only in-frame clones and omits some. The sample holds 85,000 to 120,000 clones, around 96% seen once. No neoadjuvant therapy was given to the selected pancreatic ductal adenocarcinoma patients before their surgery. Study-wide findings and caveats: This surgical cohort overrepresents the minority presenting with early-stage disease. Tumor samples had fewer productive templates and around 7.2-fold fewer unique clonotypes than blood. Tumor-versus-blood clonality comparisons may be biased toward lower tumor diversity. No significant tumor-blood clonality difference; means were about 0.11 and 0.072.

This TCR came from a human donor with pancreatic ductal adenocarcinoma. Sequencing was done on a sample of PBMCs.

The CDR3 DNA follows: TGCGCCAGCAGCTCTCTAGCGGGAGTATCAGAGCAGTACTTC. This codes for CASSSLAGVSEQYF. The chain carries TRBV5-1 and TRBJ2-7; TRBD2 agrees at 10 bases. V lost 3 bases and J lost 7; bases outside the gene matches: 7. The germline V gene encodes CDR1 SGHRS and CDR2 YFSETQ. This CDR3 comprises 14 residues. Complete variable domain (other parts from reference TRBV5-1 and TRBJ2-7): KAGVTQTPRYLIKTRGQQVTLSCSPISGHRSVSWYQQTPGQGLQFLFEYFSETQRNKGNFPGRFSGRQFSNSRSEMNVSTLELGDSALYLCASSSLAGVSEQYFGPGTRLTVT.